This T cell receptor beta chain was recovered during a study of a mutant IDH1 vaccine in newly diagnosed glioma. On the study more broadly: Treatment recipients were approximately 60% male and approximately 40% female, and their mean age was around 40 years.

A remark on this clone: Antigen: not known.

Profiled with immunoSEQ multiplex PCR; TCRdb holds only in-frame clones, not every one. In the table there are around 31,000 clones, roughly four fifths of which are singletons. Specified time point: week 35, safety follow-up. Each dose delivered 300 ug of mutant IDH1 20-mer peptide subcutaneously with imiquimod. The V and J ends lost 6 bases and 8 bases, in that order; junction bases with no gene match: 6. The length of the CDR3 is 13 residues. Germline V gene sequence: CDR1 SQVTM, CDR2 ANQGSEA. The sample consisted of PBMCs, taken from a glioma patient whose treatment included an IDH1 peptide vaccine. This chain joins TRBV29-1 and TRBJ1-4; 10 positions agree with TRBD1. The sequence was collected from a man in his thirties or forties with glioma. Here the CDR3 DNA reads TGCAGCGTGGGGGGGACAGGGGCAGAAAAACTGTTTTTT. Translating it yields CSVGGTGAEKLFF.